Listed below are T cell receptor beta chains from one sample, sequenced in a study of blood T cell repertoires in COVID-19. Method: immunoSEQ multiplex PCR; TCRdb's copy keeps in-frame clones and lacks some. The table lists roughly 200,000 clones, 80% to 85% of them singletons. Sequencing was carried out using peripheral blood. The receptors derive from a human donor in a cohort sampled during active COVID-19. Both conserved end residues are part of each CDR3. Fields, in order: J gene, V gene, CDR3 length, clone size, D gene, CDR3 protein, CDR3 DNA. A D gene is named only where the DNA matches it firmly. Clone size is not always given. Where it is, it says once, few, many or a class for expanded clones.

>TRBJ2-3|TRBV18|16|.|TRBD2
CASSLTSGGTWDTQYF
TGTGCCAGCTCTCTGACTAGCGGGGGGACCTGGGATACGCAGTATTTT
>TRBJ1-5|TRBV2|13|.|TRBD1
CAGSRTGIQPQHF
TGTGCCGGATCCCGGACAGGGATTCAGCCCCAGCATTTT
>TRBJ1-2|TRBV27|13|.|TRBD1
CASSLRQGSGYTF
TGTGCCAGCAGTTTACGACAGGGGAGCGGCTACACCTTC
>TRBJ2-6|TRBV7-8|18|.|TRBD1
CASSLNGPGGAGANVLTF
TGTGCCAGCAGCCTAAACGGCCCAGGGGGAGCTGGGGCCAACGTCCTGACTTTC
>TRBJ1-1|TRBV5-5|14|.|.
CASSERGSPFEAFF
TGTGCCAGTTCCGAAAGGGGATCTCCTTTTGAAGCTTTCTTT
>TRBJ1-4|TRBV6-5|14|once|.
CASSWTVRNEKLFF
TGTGCCAGCAGCTGGACAGTTCGAAATGAAAAACTGTTTTTT
>TRBJ1-2|TRBV10-3|14|.|TRBD1
CAIRPDRVNYGYTF
TGTGCCATCAGGCCTGACAGGGTGAACTATGGCTACACCTTC
>TRBJ2-3|TRBV5-4|14|.|TRBD1
CASSETGGGDTQYF
TGTGCCAGCAGCGAGACAGGGGGGGGAGATACGCAGTATTTT
>TRBJ2-5|TRBV11-3|13|.|TRBD1
CASSRQGGETQYF
TGTGCCAGCAGCCGACAGGGGGGAGAGACCCAGTACTTC
>TRBJ1-4|TRBV4-1|14|.|TRBD1
CASSRTGVREKLFF
TGCGCCAGCAGCCGTACAGGGGTTCGAGAAAAACTGTTTTTT
>TRBJ1-5|TRBV24-1|18|few|.
CATSDSNLGTHSNQPQHF
TGTGCCACCAGTGATTCGAATTTAGGGACACATAGCAATCAGCCCCAGCATTTT
>TRBJ2-7|TRBV28|15|.|TRBD1
CASSFTGQATYEQYF
TGTGCCAGCAGTTTCACCGGACAGGCTACCTACGAGCAGTACTTC
>TRBJ2-7|TRBV28|16|.|.
CASSTLSRRSSYEQYF
TGTGCCAGCAGTACCCTTTCTAGAAGAAGTTCCTACGAGCAGTACTTC
>TRBJ1-5|TRBV5-1|15|.|TRBD1
CASSWGTGGRQPQHF
TGCGCCAGCAGCTGGGGGACAGGGGGCAGGCAGCCCCAGCATTTT
>TRBJ1-6|TRBV6-6|14|.|.
CASSTGGGGSPLHF
TGTGCCAGCAGCACCGGAGGTGGGGGCTCACCCCTCCACTTT
>TRBJ1-6|TRBV14|14|.|TRBD1
CASSDNRQGKPLHF
TGTGCCAGCAGTGATAATCGACAGGGGAAACCCCTCCACTTT
>TRBJ2-5|TRBV9|15|.|TRBD2
CASSVGGGNKETQYF
TGTGCCAGCAGCGTAGGCGGGGGGAACAAAGAGACCCAGTACTTC
>TRBJ2-7|TRBV18|15|.|TRBD2
CASSPRAGASYEQYF
TGTGCCAGCTCACCGAGGGCGGGAGCGTCCTACGAGCAGTACTTC
>TRBJ2-7|TRBV5-4|14|.|.
CASSLAGTRSEQYF
TGTGCCAGCAGCTTGGCAGGCACCCGATCTGAGCAGTACTTC
>TRBJ1-2|TRBV7-3|13|.|TRBD1
CASSSYRGFGYTF
TGTGCCAGCAGCTCCTACAGGGGTTTTGGCTACACCTTC
>TRBJ2-1|TRBV4-1|20|.|TRBD2
CASSQDRLGLAGGRYNEQFF
TGCGCCAGCAGCCAAGACCGACTTGGACTAGCGGGGGGTCGATACAATGAGCAGTTCTTC
>TRBJ2-6|TRBV2|18|.|.
CASSDSTERGSGANVLTF
TGTGCCAGCAGTGATAGTACCGAAAGGGGCTCTGGGGCCAACGTCCTGACTTTC
>TRBJ2-2|TRBV29-1|14|.|TRBD2
CSVASGGNTGELFF
TGCAGCGTCGCTAGCGGAGGGAACACCGGGGAGCTGTTTTTT
>TRBJ1-5|TRBV6-1|14|once|.
CASSEGAGEGPQHF
TGTGCCAGCAGTGAAGGCGCGGGGGAGGGCCCCCAGCATTTT
>TRBJ1-1|TRBV27|15|.|TRBD1
CASSLSTGGATEAFF
TGTGCCAGCAGTTTAAGCACAGGGGGCGCCACTGAAGCTTTCTTT
>TRBJ1-2|TRBV10-3|16|.|.
CAISELRKEANYGYTF
TGTGCCATCAGTGAGTTACGTAAGGAGGCAAACTATGGCTACACCTTC
>TRBJ1-1|TRBV7-9|13|.|.
CASSLDRVTEAFF
TGTGCCAGCAGCTTAGACAGGGTGACTGAAGCTTTCTTT
>TRBJ2-1|TRBV5-1|17|few|TRBD2
CASSLAGGLAYYNEQFF
TGCGCCAGCAGTCTAGCGGGAGGGCTTGCCTACTACAATGAGCAGTTCTTC
>TRBJ2-5|TRBV7-7|16|.|TRBD2
CASSLSGGGSFGTQYF
TGTGCCAGCAGCTTATCCGGAGGCGGGAGTTTCGGGACCCAGTACTTC
>TRBJ1-1|TRBV10-3|15|.|TRBD1
CAISGVGQGTSEAFF
TGTGCCATCAGTGGGGTGGGACAGGGGACGTCTGAAGCTTTCTTT
>TRBJ2-5|TRBV5-1|14|.|TRBD2
CASSSRGGQETQYF
TGCGCCAGCAGCTCACGGGGGGGACAAGAGACCCAGTACTTC
>TRBJ1-3|TRBV6-5|12|.|.
CASSYSGNTIYF
TGTGCCAGCAGCTACTCTGGAAACACCATATATTTT
>TRBJ2-3|TRBV2|16|.|TRBD2
CASSELGGGRTDTQYF
TGTGCCAGCAGTGAGCTCGGGGGGGGTCGCACAGATACGCAGTATTTT